The sequence of this T cell receptor beta chain was determined in a study of shared clonotypes between healthy human individuals. Naive-designated CD8 cells lacked CD45RO, were positively enriched for CCR7, and omitted terminally differentiated effector memory CD45RA+ cells. CDR3 size: 16 residues. Per the germline V gene, CDR1 is SGHTA and CDR2 is FQGNSA. V lost 7 bases and J lost 0, with 16 bases in between. DNA at about 200 ng, 30,000 or so T cell genomes, went into sorted-subset replicate PCRs. The protocol was immunoSEQ multiplex PCR, while the TCRdb copy is restricted to in-frame clones and leaves out a portion. The sample holds more than 2 million clones; roughly 93% are singletons and the top ten take approximately 1.7%. Study-wide findings and caveats: The four-donor shared clonotypes exceeded non-shared clonotypes in generation probability, with non-shared ones scoring lower.

Concerning this clone itself: The antigen remains unidentified.

The TCR sequence derives from a man aged 18 to 29 in good health. Some clones in this sample may be carry-over from other donors' samples. Sequenced input: naive CD8+ T cells from PBMCs. The V gene is TRBV7-2, the J gene TRBJ2-1; D unclear. The CDR3 DNA reads TGTGCCAGCACCTCGGCGGAGCTGAGCTCCTACAATGAGCAGTTCTTC. Its translation is CASTSAELSSYNEQFF.